Listed below are T cell receptor beta chains from one sample, sequenced in a study. Via MiXCR, TCRdb re-called the RT-PCR reads, giving one row per CDR3 protein. The table includes almost 700,000 distinct CDR3 sequences, 14% detected once. Sequencing was carried out using memory CD4+ T cells from blood. The source is a female donor in good health, serving as a healthy control. Both conserved end residues are part of each CDR3. D genes are given only for firm matches. Part of the rows lack a size; the others show once, few, many or a class for expanded clones.

j_call | d_call | clone_size | v_call | cdr3_aa | cdr3_nt
TRBJ1-2 | - | - | TRBV12-3/TRBV12-4 | CASSLNVLGVTF | TGTGCCAGCAGTTTAAATGTTTTGGGGGTTACCTTC
TRBJ1-1 | TRBD1 | many | TRBV20-1 | CSARARTGHTEAFF | TGCAGTGCTAGAGCAAGGACAGGGCACACTGAAGCTTTCTTT
TRBJ2-1 | TRBD2 | many | TRBV20-1 | CSARDGRGSEHEQFF | TGCAGTGCTAGAGATGGGAGGGGTAGCGAACATGAGCAGTTCTTC
TRBJ2-7 | - | - | TRBV18 | CASHSGGVYEQYF | TGTGCCAGCCACTCGGGTGGGGTTTACGAGCAGTACTTC
TRBJ1-5 | - | - | TRBV30 | CAWAGHYNQPQHF | TGTGCCTGGGCGGGACACTACAATCAGCCCCAGCATTTT
TRBJ1-1 | TRBD1 | once | TRBV30 | CACRDSNSPEAFF | TGTGCCTGCCGGGACAGTAACTCTCCTGAAGCTTTCTTT
TRBJ2-3 | TRBD2 | few | TRBV5-4 | CASINSGSPDTQYF | TGTGCCAGTATAAATAGCGGGAGTCCGGATACGCAGTATTTT
TRBJ2-2 | TRBD2 | many | TRBV12-3/TRBV12-4 | CASSLREHPTGELFF | TGTGCCAGCAGCCTGCGGGAGCACCCCACCGGGGAGCTGTTTTTT
TRBJ1-1 | - | many | TRBV20-1 | CSAYAWGDDTEAFF | TGCAGTGCTTACGCATGGGGTGATGACACTGAAGCTTTCTTT
TRBJ2-5 | - | few | TRBV7-9 | CASSSALGSQTQYF | TGTGCCAGCAGCTCGGCATTGGGGTCGCAGACCCAGTACTTC
TRBJ1-5 | - | few | TRBV15 | CATSRDIGTSQPQHF | TGTGCCACCAGCAGAGATATAGGTACCAGTCAGCCCCAGCATTTT
TRBJ2-1 | TRBD2 | many | TRBV6-1 | CASSEVGLEYNEQFF | TGTGCCAGCAGTGAAGTTGGACTAGAATACAATGAGCAGTTCTTC
TRBJ2-7 | TRBD1 | many | TRBV5-1 | CASSDPGQGNEQYF | TGCGCCAGCAGCGACCCAGGACAGGGCAACGAGCAGTACTTC
TRBJ2-3 | TRBD1 | many | TRBV15 | CATSRGQGFSDYTQYF | TGTGCCACCAGCAGAGGACAGGGGTTTTCGGATTATACGCAGTATTTT
TRBJ2-1 | - | many | TRBV10-3 | CAISESGNEQFF | TGTGCCATCAGTGAGTCCGGGAATGAGCAGTTCTTC
TRBJ1-1 | - | - | TRBV6-2/TRBV6-3 | CASSSRHSNTEAFF | TGTGCCAGCAGTTCGAGACACTCAAACACTGAAGCTTTCTTT
TRBJ1-3 | - | - | TRBV30 | CAWNTLGTLGNTIYF | TGTGCCTGGAACACCCTCGGGACATTGGGAAACACCATATATTTT
TRBJ1-5 | - | - | TRBV5-6 | CASSLGKSPQHF | TGTGCCAGCAGCTTGGGCAAAAGTCCCCAGCATTTT
TRBJ1-1 | - | - | TRBV12-3/TRBV12-4 | CASRWGAMNTEAFF | TGTGCCAGCCGATGGGGAGCCATGAACACTGAAGCTTTCTTT
TRBJ1-4 | - | - | TRBV7-2 | CASSKGNKDEKLFF | TGTGCCAGCAGCAAGGGGAACAAGGATGAAAAACTGTTTTTT
TRBJ2-7 | TRBD2 | many | TRBV6-5 | CASSRRTSSYEQYF | TGTGCCAGCAGTCGAAGGACTAGTTCCTACGAGCAGTACTTC
TRBJ2-3 | - | many | TRBV7-9 | CASSEATQYF | TGTGCCAGCAGCGAAGCTACGCAGTATTTT
TRBJ1-1 | - | few | TRBV12-3/TRBV12-4 | CASSEGIGTEAFF | TGTGCCAGCAGTGAGGGAATTGGCACTGAAGCTTTCTTT
TRBJ2-1 | TRBD2 | few | TRBV12-3/TRBV12-4 | CASQMASGSYNEQFF | TGTGCCAGTCAAATGGCTAGCGGGAGCTACAATGAGCAGTTCTTC
TRBJ2-3 | TRBD2 | few | TRBV6-6 | CASSLWREGFGTDTQYF | TGTGCCAGCAGTCTCTGGCGGGAGGGCTTCGGCACAGATACGCAGTATTTT
TRBJ1-2 | TRBD1 | - | TRBV28 | CASSYGGTDNYGYTF | TGTGCCAGCAGTTATGGGGGGACAGATAACTATGGCTACACCTTC
TRBJ1-2 | - | many | TRBV10-3 | CAISIDSARNGYTF | TGTGCCATCAGCATTGACAGCGCTCGTAATGGCTACACCTTC
TRBJ1-2 | - | many | TRBV7-2 | CASSPSDKGGYTF | TGTGCCAGCAGCCCCTCAGACAAGGGCGGCTACACCTTC
TRBJ2-1 | - | many | TRBV15 | CATSRPTRGDEQFF | TGTGCCACCAGCAGACCGACCCGAGGGGATGAGCAGTTCTTC
TRBJ1-2 | - | many | TRBV5-1 | CASSLSDSGGYTF | TGCGCCAGCAGCTTATCGGACAGCGGTGGCTACACCTTC
TRBJ2-3 | - | - | TRBV9 | CASSVESTGTDTQYF | TGTGCCAGCAGCGTAGAGAGCACGGGCACAGATACGCAGTATTTT
TRBJ1-5 | - | - | TRBV2 | CASRGGDQPQHF | TGTGCCAGCCGGGGTGGCGATCAGCCCCAGCATTTT
TRBJ1-5 | - | - | TRBV18 | CASSNAGNQPQHF | TGTGCCAGCTCGAATGCAGGGAATCAGCCCCAGCATTTT
TRBJ1-2 | - | - | TRBV7-9 | CASSLLVGYTF | TGTGCCAGCAGCTTACTCGTTGGCTACACCTTC
TRBJ2-1 | TRBD2 | - | TRBV29-1 | CSVKGGVSHNEQFF | TGCAGCGTTAAGGGAGGGGTCTCGCACAATGAGCAGTTCTTC
TRBJ2-1 | - | - | TRBV3-1 | CASSLYRDPPNEQFF | TGTGCCAGCAGTCTGTACAGGGATCCACCCAATGAGCAGTTCTTC
TRBJ1-5 | - | many | TRBV7-2 | CASSPPDQPQHF | TGTGCCAGCAGCCCCCCGGATCAGCCCCAGCATTTT
TRBJ1-1 | - | many | TRBV6-5 | CASSLDRFFTEAFF | TGTGCCAGCAGTTTGGACAGATTTTTCACTGAAGCTTTCTTT
TRBJ2-3 | - | - | TRBV5-1 | CASSEASTDTQYF | TGCGCCAGCAGCGAAGCCAGCACAGATACGCAGTATTTT
TRBJ2-6 | TRBD1 | - | TRBV27 | CASSQVTGVGSGANVLTF | TGTGCCAGCAGTCAGGTAACAGGGGTAGGATCTGGGGCCAACGTCCTGACTTTC
TRBJ2-3 | - | many | TRBV6-6 | CASSYGRGIDTQYF | TGTGCCAGCAGTTACGGCAGGGGCATAGATACGCAGTATTTT